The 19 T cell receptor beta chains reported below all come from one sample, sequenced in a study of T cell repertoires in cytomegalovirus infection. TCRdb recomputed calls from the reads with MiXCR, one row per CDR3 protein. The sample lists more than 400,000 distinct CDR3 sequences, approximately 26% occurring once. The sequencing input was PBMCs. The source is a human donor in good health (CMV status not recorded). Some clones in this sample may be carry-over from other donors' samples.

This sequence joins TRBV6-2 or TRBV6-3 and TRBJ2-3; tentatively, D is TRBD1 (5 bases). V was cut by 5 bases and J by 2 bases, with 14 bases left in between. CDR1 is MNHEY, CDR2 SVGEGT, per germline. CDR3 size: 15 residues. The CDR3 reads CASSHRQHHTDTQYF. Written as DNA, the CDR3 is TGTGCCAGCAGTCACAGGCAACATCACACAGATACGCAGTATTTT.

The J gene is TRBJ2-1, the V gene TRBV6-2 or TRBV6-3, with TRBD1 as a possible D gene (5 bases). V gave up 4 bases and J gave up 0 bases, with 7 bases separating them. The CDR3 is 14 amino acids. Germline values: CDR1 MNHEY, CDR2 SVGEGT. The CDR3 sequence: CASSWGFSYNEQFF. The CDR3 region has the DNA TGTGCCAGCAGTTGGGGCTTCTCCTACAATGAGCAGTTCTTC.

The gene calls are TRBV6-2 or TRBV6-3 and TRBJ2-7; possibly TRBD2 for D (5 bases). Deletions cut 5 bases from V and 3 bases from J, with 17 bases between. Germline-derived CDR1 and CDR2 are MNHEY and SVGEGT. There are 15 residues in the CDR3. The CDR3 nucleotides read TGTGCCAGCAGTGCCGAGGGCAGACTCATCTACGAGCAGTACGTC. This sequence encodes CASSAEGRLIYEQYV.

This clonotype was seen only a few times. For the CDR3, the DNA is TGCGCCAGCAGCCAAGATCCGCGCGGACTAGCGGGAGGGCGGGTGCAGTTCTTC. Translation: CASSQDPRGLAGGRVQFF. The rearrangement uses TRBV4-1 and TRBJ2-1; 15 bases fit TRBD2. V was clipped by 0 bases and J by 12 bases; unmatched bases: 12. Germline V lookup: CDR1 MGHRA, CDR2 YSYEKL. The CDR3 has 18 amino acids.

This clonotype was counted between two and nine times. The chain employs TRBV28 and TRBJ2-7; TRBD2 is a possible D gene (5 bases). CDR1 and CDR2 (germline): MDHEN, SYDVKM. The V end was cut by 8 bases, the J end by 0 bases, with 20 bases between. The CDR3 covers 16 residues. CDR3 sequence (DNA): TGTGCCAGCGGTAAAAGACGGGGTTTAAGCTCCTACGAGCAGTACTTC. The encoded protein is CASGKRRGLSSYEQYF.

The chain is built from TRBV11-2 and TRBJ2-2; no clear D gene. This CDR3 has 18 residues. V was clipped by 6 bases and J by 1 base, with 21 bases between them. CDR1 and CDR2 (germline): SGHAT, FQNNGV. Here the CDR3 reads CASSQNHGQRGNTGELFF. In DNA, the CDR3 is TGTGCCAGCAGTCAGAACCACGGGCAGCGAGGGAACACCGGGGAGCTGTTTTTT.

The chain recombines TRBV27 with TRBJ2-4, with 9 bases that match TRBD1. V was clipped by 5 bases and J by 3 bases; unmatched bases: 8. The CDR3 consists of 16 residues. CDR1 is MNHEY and CDR2 is SMNVEV in the germline V gene (reference sequence). CDR3 residues: CASSQRQGGIKNIQYF. CDR3 sequence (DNA): TGTGCCAGCAGTCAACGACAGGGGGGAATCAAAAACATTCAGTACTTC.

This chain uses TRBV27 with TRBJ2-1; TRBD2 matches at 9 bases. The V gene end was trimmed by 8 bases and the J gene end by 4 bases; junction bases not matched to a gene: 9. In germline, CDR1 is MNHEY, CDR2 SMNVEV (reference sequence). The CDR3 runs 15 residues. CDR3 coding DNA: TGTGCCAGCGACCTAGCGGGACTTATATACAATGAGCAGTTCTTC. Protein: CASDLAGLIYNEQFF.

The chain joins TRBV11-1 to TRBJ2-7; TRBD2 matches at 12 bases. The germline gives CDR1 SGHAT, CDR2 FQDESV (reference sequence). CDR3 length equals 15 residues. Unmatched junction bases numbered 8, after V lost 6 bases and J lost 5 bases. This chain's CDR3 is CASSLTSGSANEQYF. The CDR3, as DNA: TGTGCCAGCAGTTTGACTAGCGGGAGTGCCAACGAGCAGTACTTC.

There are a few counts of this clonotype. The chain has TRBV6-5 and TRBJ1-1; 8 bases match TRBD1. V lost 6 bases to trimming and J lost 4 bases; unmatched junction nucleotides: 7. Germline V gives CDR1 MNHEY, CDR2 SVGAGI. The CDR3 consists of 14 residues. The CDR3 coding sequence is TGTGCCAGCAGACGACAGGGGACGGTCACTGAAGCTTTCTTT. It encodes CASRRQGTVTEAFF.

The V and J genes are TRBV12-3 or TRBV12-4 and TRBJ2-7, with D possibly being TRBD2 (5 bases). This CDR3 has 14 residues. V was shortened by 2 bases and J by 0 bases, with 8 bases between the two germline ends. The CDR3 reads CASSLYGDSYEQYF. The DNA for the CDR3 is TGTGCCAGCAGTTTATACGGGGACTCCTACGAGCAGTACTTC.

This clonotype was recorded a few times. The V gene is TRBV10-3, the J gene TRBJ2-3; TRBD2 matches at 10 bases. After removal of 2 bases from V and 2 bases from J, the junction contained 4 bases not matched to a gene. There are 16 residues in the CDR3. Germline CDR1 reads ENHRY; CDR2 reads SYGVKD. CDR3 sequence: CAISEPAGGHTDTQYF. DNA for the CDR3: TGTGCCATCAGTGAGCCAGCGGGAGGGCACACAGATACGCAGTATTTT.

The genes are TRBV9 and TRBJ2-3; 9 bases agree with TRBD2. The CDR3 extends over 18 amino acids. CDR1 is SGDLS and CDR2 is YYNGEE in the germline V gene. Unmatched junction bases numbered 14, after V lost 3 bases and J lost 3 bases. The CDR3: CASSEGLALGGATDTQYF. Written as DNA, the CDR3 is TGTGCCAGCAGCGAGGGACTAGCCCTTGGAGGTGCTACAGATACGCAGTATTTT. Full variable domain (outside the CDR3, taken from reference TRBV9 and TRBJ2-3): DSGVTQTPKHLITATGQRVTLRCSPRSGDLSVYWYQQSLDQGLQFLIQYYNGEERAKGNILERFSAQQFPDLHSELNLSSLELGDSALYFCASSEGLALGGATDTQYFGPGTRLTVL.

The chain uses TRBV6-5 and TRBJ1-5; 8 nucleotides line up with TRBD1. J gave up 5 bases and V 6 bases, and 3 bases lay outside the gene matches. The CDR3 consists of 13 residues. Per the germline V gene, CDR1 is MNHEY and CDR2 is SVGAGI. The CDR3 here is CASRDRADQPQHF. DNA of the CDR3: TGTGCCAGCAGGGACAGGGCGGATCAGCCCCAGCATTTT.

This clonotype was counted a few times. The genes are TRBV27 and TRBJ2-7; 9 nucleotides agree with TRBD2. Germline trimming cut 2 bases from V and 1 base from J; bases unmatched to any gene: 3. CDR3 length equals 15 residues. Germline V gene sequence: CDR1 MNHEY, CDR2 SMNVEV (reference sequence). CDR3 loop: CASSLGSGRSYEQYF. The CDR3, as DNA: TGTGCCAGCAGTTTAGGGAGCGGGAGGTCCTACGAGCAGTACTTC.

This clonotype was detected only a few times. V gene TRBV25-1 combines with J gene TRBJ2-1; D is uncertain. V lost 1 base, J lost 10 bases, and 11 bases lay in between. The CDR3 spans 13 residues. The germline CDR1 and CDR2 sequences are MGHDK and SYGVNS. As DNA, the CDR3 is TGTGCCAGCAGTGAATTCATAGGCAGGGAGCAGTTCTTC. This sequence encodes CASSEFIGREQFF.

The V call is TRBV5-1, the J call TRBJ2-7, with D perhaps TRBD2 (6 bases). The germline CDR1 and CDR2 sequences are SGHRS and YFSETQ. Trimming left V 1 base short and J 0 bases short, with 14 bases between. The CDR3 has 16 amino acids. Written as DNA, the CDR3 is TGCGCCAGCAGCTTGACCAGCGGGTCTCTCTCCTACGAGCAGTACTTC. As protein: CASSLTSGSLSYEQYF.

The chain joins TRBV24-1 to TRBJ2-2, with D perhaps matching TRBD2 (6 bases). With 0 bases removed from V and 0 bases from J, the gap between germline ends came to 13 bases. The V gene's germline CDR1 is KGHDR and CDR2 SFDVKD. This CDR3 contains 18 residues. The CDR3 nucleotides are TGTGCCACCAGTGATTTGCCGGCGGGGACGTCGAACACCGGGGAGCTGTTTTTT. This sequence encodes CATSDLPAGTSNTGELFF.

The chain recombines TRBV30 with TRBJ2-5; 9 bases fit TRBD2. The germline CDR1 and CDR2 sequences are GTSNPN and SVGIG (reference sequence). The CDR3 length is 12 residues. Losses at the gene ends were 8 bases for V and 5 bases for J; bases not matched to a gene: 6. This CDR3 reads CAVSGSGETQYF. The CDR3 coding sequence is TGTGCCGTTAGCGGGAGCGGGGAGACCCAGTACTTC.